This T cell receptor (beta chain) stems from a study of blood T cell repertoires in COVID-19. Study-wide context: The origin of the acute and convalescent COVID-19 samples was the United States, Italy and Spain. The cDNA or gDNA used as material had been derived from T cells, B-cell-depleted T cells, or PBMCs.

The CDR3 runs 15 residues. Trimming removed 0 bases at V and 0 bases at J, with 10 bases between. Germline assignment: CDR1 SGHRS and CDR2 YFSETQ. Data came from immunoSEQ multiplex PCR; TCRdb stores just in-frame clones and leaves some out. Here the sample spans about 320,000 clones, approximately 90% being singletons. Sequencing input: PBMCs or T cells enriched from blood (not recorded which). The sequence derives from a woman aged 25 to 39 who had recovered from COVID-19. J is TRBJ2-7 and V is TRBV5-1; the D gene is possibly TRBD1 (5 bases). The CDR3 nucleotides are TGCGCCAGCAGCTTGGATAGACAGAGCTCCTACGAGCAGTACTTC. Translating it yields CASSLDRQSSYEQYF.